Below are 25 T cell receptor beta chains sequenced from a single sample in a study of breast tumors, draining lymph nodes, adjacent tissues (dated by TCRdb to 2016 to 2018). The axillary draining lymph nodes of breast cancer patients were the source of the lymph node samples. Receptors were amplified or captured by multiplex PCR. TCRdb lists the instrument as Illumina HiSeq 2000. TCRdb itself trimmed the public reads at Q25 with fastp, ran MiXCR and retained productive beta chains. Rows are unified per CDR3 protein, each entry keeping the most common DNA and genes. In this sample the table shows tens of thousands of distinct CDR3 sequences, roughly a fifth of which occur a single time. The top ten clonotypes cover 2% to 3% of the sample. Material: axillary lymph node tissue. The receptor source for this set is a female donor with breast cancer. Some clones in this sample may be carry-over from other donors' samples.

As regards this clonotype: A clone one base away is much larger, so this may be a read error. The missing conserved phenylalanine or tryptophan at the end of this CDR3 makes a read error likely. The chain has TRBV2 and TRBJ2-2; no reliable D call. This CDR3 region has 15 residues. Germline assignment: CDR1 SNHLY and CDR2 FYNNEI. The V end lost 1 base, the J end lost 5 bases, and 11 bases lay between the germline ends. CDR3 DNA: TGTGCCAGCAGTGAAGAGGCCCCCGGGACCGGGGAGCTGTTTTCT. Residues: CASSEEAPGTGELFS.

Of note for this clonotype: This may come from a read error, since a much larger clone is one base off. V gene TRBV4-3 combines with J gene TRBJ2-3; D unclear. CDR1 LGHNA and CDR2 YSLEER come from the germline V gene. The CDR3 has 15 residues. DNA for the CDR3: TGCGCCAGCAACCAAGAAGGCACTCTAACAGATACGCAGTATTTT. This encodes CASNQEGTLTDTQYF.

Many counts were recorded for this clonotype. The chain is built from TRBV7-9 and TRBJ2-7, with a weak D call TRBD2 (5 bases). V was shortened by 10 bases and J by 0 bases, with 13 bases between the two germline ends. In germline, CDR1 is SEHNR, CDR2 FQNEAQ (reference sequence). The length of the CDR3 is 13 residues. The CDR3: CATGLAGSYEQYF. The CDR3 DNA sequence: TGTGCCACCGGGCTAGCTGGCTCCTACGAGCAGTACTTC.

V is TRBV13 and J is TRBJ2-7; 8 nucleotides align to TRBD1. The CDR3 is 14 amino acids. Germline V gene data show CDR1 as PRHDT and CDR2 as FYEKMQ (reference sequence). V shed 4 bases, J shed 5 bases, and the junction held 7 bases outside the gene matches. CDR3 protein: CASSSTGGVNEQYF. The CDR3 coding sequence is TGTGCCAGCAGCTCCACAGGGGGTGTAAACGAGCAGTACTTC.

This clonotype showed up many times. The chain is built from TRBV6-6 and TRBJ1-4, with D possibly matching TRBD1 (6 bases). The V end lost 8 bases, the J end lost 4 bases, and 11 bases lay between the germline ends. The CDR3 loop spans 13 amino acids. Germline V CDR1 and CDR2: MNHNY, SVGAGI (reference sequence). The CDR3 DNA reads as TGTGCCAGCGGGACAAGGGGTAATGAAAAACTGTTTTTT. It is translated as CASGTRGNEKLFF.

This clonotype was detected many times. The rearrangement uses TRBV10-3 and TRBJ1-2, with unresolved D. This CDR3 has 13 amino acids. V lost 2 bases, J lost 3 bases, and 7 bases lay in between. Germline CDR1 and CDR2: ENHRY and SYGVKD. CDR3 sequence reads: CAISEERDYGYTF. The CDR3 DNA reads TGTGCCATCAGTGAGGAGAGAGACTATGGCTACACCTTC.

V and J are TRBV5-6 and TRBJ2-5; TRBD1 aligns across 8 bases. CDR3 length equals 15 residues. Germline CDR1 reads SGHDT; CDR2 reads YYEEEE. V dropped 2 bases and J dropped 6; count of bases not matched to a gene: 9. Here the CDR3 reads CASSLPGTGSQTQYF. CDR3 nucleotide sequence: TGTGCCAGCAGCTTACCAGGGACAGGTTCTCAGACCCAGTACTTC.

In the case of this clonotype: A single base separates this from a much larger clone, so it may be a read error. The chain recombines TRBV7-9 with TRBJ1-2; possibly TRBD1 for D (6 bases). CDR1 is SEHNR, CDR2 FQNEAQ, per germline (reference sequence). This CDR3 region has 13 residues. CDR3 sequence: CASSLVYQGQMLF. DNA for the CDR3: TGTGCCAGCAGCTTAGTATACCAAGGACAGATGCTCTTC.

A few counts support this clonotype. The chain joins TRBV3-1 to TRBJ2-7; 8 bases match TRBD2. The CDR3 is 15 amino acids. Trimming took 2 bases from V and 4 from J; bases not matched to a gene: 7. Germline-derived CDR1 and CDR2 are LGHDT and YNNKEL (reference sequence). The CDR3 reads CASSQSSGSKYEQYF. In DNA, the CDR3 is TGTGCCAGCAGCCAAAGCAGCGGGAGTAAGTACGAGCAGTACTTC.

There are many counts of this clonotype. The chain links TRBV2 to TRBJ1-2; a weak D match, TRBD1 (5 bases). CDR1 is SNHLY and CDR2 is FYNNEI in the germline V gene. The CDR3 totals 13 residues. V was pared by 4 bases and J by 7 bases, with 13 bases between. The CDR3 here is CASSAGRPGGYTF. DNA for the CDR3: TGTGCCAGCAGTGCGGGGCGCCCCGGTGGCTACACCTTC.

The V and J genes are TRBV5-6 and TRBJ1-1; D not certain. This CDR3 region has 13 residues. Germline-derived CDR1 and CDR2 are SGHDT and YYEEEE. V was trimmed by 2 bases and J by 1 base, leaving 6 bases between them. This chain's CDR3 is CASSFVENTEAFF. The DNA of the CDR3 is TGTGCCAGCAGCTTTGTGGAGAACACTGAAGCTTTCTTT.

This clonotype occurred many times. The rearrangement joins TRBV20-1 to TRBJ1-2, with unresolved D. CDR3 length: 13 residues. The germline V and J ends were trimmed by 6 bases and 0 bases, with 11 bases remaining between them. In germline, CDR1 is DFQATT, CDR2 SNEGSKA (reference sequence). The chain's CDR3 is CSATDESNYGYTF. The CDR3 nucleotides read TGCAGTGCCACTGACGAATCTAACTATGGCTACACCTTC.

This clonotype showed up many times. A junction boundary mismatches the germline segment, possibly from a read error. This CDR3 reads CASSVDRETDTQYF. CDR3 DNA sequence: TGTGCCAGCAGCGTAGACAGGGAGACAGATACGCAGTATTTT. The V and J genes are TRBV11-3 and TRBJ2-3, with TRBD1 matching over 7 bases. Germline CDR1 is SGHNT and CDR2 is YENEEA. The CDR3 has 14 residues.

Points on this clonotype: One base away lies a much larger clone, so this may be a sequencing read error. The chain uses TRBV6-5 and TRBJ2-3; TRBD2 is a possible D gene (6 bases). Germline lookup yields CDR1 MNHEY and CDR2 SVGAGI. CDR3 length: 15 amino acids. The V end lost 6 bases, the J end lost 7 bases, and 20 bases lay between the germline ends. CDR3 coding DNA: TGTGCCAGCAGCAGACCCGATCTAGCGATGAATACGCAGTATTTT. Protein product: CASSRPDLAMNTQYF.

This clonotype was seen only a few times. The V gene is TRBV3-1, the J gene TRBJ2-2; 8 bases are a match to TRBD1. This CDR3 has 17 amino acids. The V gene end was trimmed by 7 bases and the J gene end by 5 bases; junction bases not matched to a gene: 15. The germline CDR1 and CDR2 sequences are LGHDT and YNNKEL (reference sequence). The CDR3 spells CASNPLGQGVTTGELFF. The CDR3 region has the DNA TGTGCCAGCAACCCCCTCGGACAGGGTGTTACTACCGGGGAGCTGTTTTTT.

The sample holds a few counts of this clonotype. The gene calls are TRBV3-1 and TRBJ2-2; 12 positions match TRBD2. Trimming at V came to 6 bases and at J to 7 bases, leaving 6 bases not matched to a gene. CDR3 length: 15 amino acids. The V gene's germline CDR1 is LGHDT and CDR2 YNNKEL (reference sequence). CDR3 sequence (DNA): TGTGCCAGCAGTCCGACTAGCGGGAGAGTCGGGGAGCTGTTTTTT. Its translation is CASSPTSGRVGELFF.

This clonotype has ten or more counts. The chain carries TRBV6-2 or TRBV6-3 and TRBJ2-3; no reliable D call. Deletions cut 2 bases from V and 2 bases from J, with 17 bases between. CDR3 length: 17 amino acids. Germline values: CDR1 MNHEY, CDR2 SVGEGT. The CDR3 DNA reads TGTGCCAGCAGTTACCCAAACATCGGAGTATCCACAGATACGCAGTATTTT. Amino acids: CASSYPNIGVSTDTQYF.

This clonotype was seen repeatedly, ten times or more. This chain links TRBV20-1 with TRBJ2-1; no firm D call. Germline V gene sequence: CDR1 DFQATT, CDR2 SNEGSKA (reference sequence). The length of the CDR3 is 13 residues. The V and J ends lost 0 bases and 7 bases respectively, with 10 bases between them. The CDR3 DNA sequence: TGCAGTGCTAGAGATCTTGACGGGAATGAGCAGTTCTTC. It translates to CSARDLDGNEQFF.

The chain carries TRBV7-9 and TRBJ2-1, with D possibly TRBD1 on 6 matching bases. Germline loops: CDR1 SEHNR, CDR2 FQNEAQ (reference sequence). V was clipped by 1 base and J by 6 bases, with 22 bases between them. The CDR3 covers 18 residues. CDR3 DNA sequence: TGTGCCAGCAGCTTAGGAGGGGGTCGTCCGATAGCTGGCAATGAGCAGTTCTTC. Its translation is CASSLGGGRPIAGNEQFF.

In this sample, this clonotype turned up many times. The chain recombines TRBV7-3 with TRBJ2-2; D call uncertain. Per the germline V gene, CDR1 is SGHTA and CDR2 is FQGTGA. The CDR3 contains 12 residues. V lost 5 bases, J lost 9 bases, and 10 bases lay in between. DNA for the CDR3: TGTGCCAGCAGCAACACTGGGCGGGAGCTGTTTTTT. Amino acids: CASSNTGRELFF.

This clonotype was observed at least ten times. The rearrangement links TRBV12-3 or TRBV12-4 to TRBJ2-1; 10 positions agree with TRBD2. Trimming removed 6 bases from V and 2 bases from J; junction bases left unmatched: 4. The CDR3 is 15 amino acids. Here the CDR3 DNA reads TGTGCCAGCAGCAGAAGCGGGGGGGCCTACAATGAGCAGTTCTTC. As protein: CASSRSGGAYNEQFF.

This clonotype was recorded at least ten times. The chain combines TRBV11-3 with TRBJ2-7; TRBD2 is a possible D gene (7 bases). Germline assignment: CDR1 SGHNT and CDR2 YENEEA. Trimming cost V 1 base and J 3 bases, with 16 bases left between them. The CDR3 extends over 16 amino acids. The chain's CDR3 is CASSLAFGGRFYEQYF. The CDR3 region has the DNA TGTGCCAGCAGCTTAGCCTTCGGGGGGCGATTCTACGAGCAGTACTTC.

The gene calls are TRBV6-1 and TRBJ1-6, with 8 bases matching TRBD1. V shed 4 bases, J shed 10 bases, and the junction held 15 bases outside the gene matches. Germline loops: CDR1 MNHNS, CDR2 SASEGT. The CDR3 loop spans 17 amino acids. CDR3 coding DNA: TGTGCCAGCAGTGCCCCCAGGGGGCCAGGGAGGGACTCACCCCTCCACTTT. Translation gives CASSAPRGPGRDSPLHF.

This clonotype was picked up many times. The chain carries TRBV19 and TRBJ1-6, with TRBD1 identical over 7 bases. This CDR3 has 15 residues. V gave up 5 bases and J gave up 7 bases; unmatched junction bases: 8. The germline V gene encodes CDR1 LNHDA and CDR2 SQIVND (reference sequence). The CDR3 DNA is TGTGCCAGTAGTCCCTACAGGGGTAGAAATTCACCCCTCCACTTT. This sequence encodes CASSPYRGRNSPLHF.

This clonotype has ten or more counts. This sequence joins TRBV7-9 and TRBJ2-1, with D tentatively TRBD2 (7 bases). CDR3 length: 15 residues. Germline assignment: CDR1 SEHNR and CDR2 FQNEAQ (reference sequence). Deletions cut 1 base from V and 3 bases from J, with 10 bases between. The CDR3 here is CASSLEGGGYNEQFF. DNA for the CDR3: TGTGCCAGCAGCTTAGAAGGGGGGGGCTACAATGAGCAGTTCTTC.